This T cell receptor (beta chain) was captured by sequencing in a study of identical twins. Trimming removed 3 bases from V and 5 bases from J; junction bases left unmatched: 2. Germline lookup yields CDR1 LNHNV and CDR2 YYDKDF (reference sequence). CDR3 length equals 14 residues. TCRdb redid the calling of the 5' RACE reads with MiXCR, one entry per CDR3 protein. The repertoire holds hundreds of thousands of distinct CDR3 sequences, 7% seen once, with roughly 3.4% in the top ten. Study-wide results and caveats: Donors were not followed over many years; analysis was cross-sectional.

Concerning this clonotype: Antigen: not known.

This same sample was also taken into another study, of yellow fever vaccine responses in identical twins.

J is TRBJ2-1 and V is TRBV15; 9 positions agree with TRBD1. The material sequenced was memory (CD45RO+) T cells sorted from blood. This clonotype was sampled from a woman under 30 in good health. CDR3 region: CATSRRDRDNEQFF. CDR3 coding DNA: TGTGCCACCAGCAGGCGGGACAGGGACAATGAGCAGTTCTTC.